The clone carrying this T cell receptor (beta chain) was picked up many times. The antigen is not known. The TCR beta CDR3 regions underwent amplification from RNA transcripts. The first round was an RT-PCR with HTBI primers, and the second round was a multiplex PCR. MiXCR, applied by TCRdb to the multiplex PCR reads, yields one record per CDR3 protein. Altogether roughly 400,000 distinct CDR3 sequences are present, approximately 18% being singletons, with the ten largest covering 2% to 3%. These data originate in a study of Graves' ophthalmopathy and Graves' hyperthyroidism. Findings of the study overall: Progression of ophthalmopathy was predicted by the model with about 68% sensitivity and roughly 73% specificity. Researchers report that a 13-signature model separated ophthalmopathy from stable hyperthyroidism, posting about 88% sensitivity and about 82% specificity.

This CDR3 comprises 16 residues. Trimming stripped 5 bases from V and 2 bases from J, with 19 bases between. The germline V gene has CDR1 MDHEN and CDR2 SYDVKM. The source of this sequence is an adult woman with stable Graves' hyperthyroidism. Sequenced: peripheral blood. The chain employs TRBV28 and TRBJ2-7, with D uncertain. The DNA for the CDR3 is TGTGCCAGCAGTCGTCACGAATGGGTCTTAACCTACGAGCAGTACTTC. Its protein is CASSRHEWVLTYEQYF.